This entry is about one T cell receptor (beta chain). Its antigen target is currently unknown. Base qualities are not provided; no much larger clone lies one nucleotide away. Library preparation employed UMI-ligation and nested PCR. To cover both TRBC1 and TRBC2, the beta constant-region primer consisted of an equimolar mix of two oligonucleotides. Four rounds of PCR were used to amplify ligated cDNA, with nested alpha and beta constant-region primers being used together with the SP2 primer. T4 RNA ligase 1 ligated a single-stranded oligonucleotide carrying the SP2 primer and a 12-nucleotide UMI to the cDNA 3' end. The ligation reaction was incubated at 16°C for 20-24 hours. PCR2 was typically performed as a SYBR Green qPCR and was stopped at a predetermined threshold so that over-amplification was prevented. Every purification after the first one was done using Agencourt AMPure XP magnetic beads. Libraries were quantified by Qubit and checked on a TapeStation, with a main peak expected near 650 bp. The pooled libraries were sequenced on an Illumina MiSeq using v2 2x251 paired-end kits, which usually yielded 1-2 million reads per sample. Each sample was pooled at around 4 nM, and about 5-7% PhiX was included to help cluster recognition. The authors processed their data as follows. Decombinator assigned V and J genes to Demultiplexor-processed FASTQ reads by tag matching, allowing a single base-pair mismatch. By using UMIs, Collapsinator corrected both sequencing errors and the frequency errors caused by PCR heterogeneity. TCRs were translated and CDR3s were extracted from the conserved cysteine to the FGXG phenylalanine by CDR3Translator, with non-productive sequences being flagged. Gini, Shannon entropy and inverse Simpson indices were calculated on repertoires subsampled to equal numbers of UMI-defined TCRs. Within the linear range, a power law was fitted to clonotype abundance distributions using maximum likelihood. For one naive CD8 sample, the pipeline and MIGEC produced similar UMI counts, unique TCR numbers and clonal distributions. In one analysis, naive TCRs also found in any memory subset of the same donor were removed from the naive repertoire. A set of roughly 7,000 CMV-associated CDR3 sequences, compiled from VDJdb and a published dataset, was used to search the repertoires. TCRdb reran the public reads through fastp at Q25 and MiXCR, keeping productive beta chains. Every CDR3 protein is listed once, alongside the most common genes and DNA of its rows. TCRdb, rather than the study authors, made the V and J calls. The sample records 130,000 to 150,000 distinct CDR3 sequences, about 23% of which are singletons. The biggest ten clones account for around 0.11% of the sample.

TCR alpha and beta chain libraries were amplified separately from the second PCR step onward. CMV status of each donor was established by measuring IFNgamma production from CD4+ T cells after fresh PBMCs were stimulated overnight with CMV viral lysate. Using Miltenyi beads, CD4 T cells were first positively selected, and CD8 T cells were then positively selected from the CD4-negative fraction. Cells stained for CD3, CD4, CD8, CD45RA, CD27 and a live/dead dye were sorted on a BD Aria II into four subsets by CD45RA and CD27. A few healthy volunteers provided blood, and the blood of each volunteer was split into CD4 and CD8 T cells and then into four differentiation subsets. Around 130 ml of peripheral blood was taken from each donor, and PBMC were separated by density-gradient centrifugation on Ficoll-Paque PLUS. Sorted cells were lysed in RLT buffer, and RNA was extracted with a Qiagen RNeasy kit and stored at -80°C.

The data derive from a study of naive and memory T cell subsets listed by TCRdb under 2017. Turning to the overall study: An open-source, UMI-based TCR alpha and beta sequencing pipeline was applied to sorted naive and memory peripheral blood T cell subsets. The functional CMV T cell responses agreed completely with IgG serology results. RNA was DNase-treated and reverse transcribed with TCR constant-region primers, mostly using SuperScript III.

The CDR3 holds 17 amino acids from the cysteine to the phenylalanine. CDR3 DNA is the only sequence kept; it has 51 bases, read in frame from the first base. V loses 4 bases, J loses 4 bases, and the germline ends lie 20 bases apart. The germline V gene provides CDR1 MGHRA and CDR2 YSYEKL. General study outcomes and caveats: In both CD4 and CD8 cells, the Gini index increased while Shannon and inverse Simpson diversity decreased from naive through CM, EM and EMRA. A few larger clonotypes were present in naive repertoires, particularly the CD8 repertoires, and these clonotypes were possibly memory cells re-expressing CD45RA. A power law was followed by TCR abundance, with an exponent that differed between naive and memory subsets but was consistent across the three individuals. The repertoire findings for the naive and memory subsets could not be validated, as no ground truth was available. Once error correction was done, more than 95% of naive TCR sequences showed up just once, which made the naive abundance distributions much steeper than those of the memory subsets. Single alpha or beta chain sequences, rather than paired alpha/beta receptors, were used to define clonotypes. RNA-based TCR counts may be affected by expression changes linked to T cell activation and differentiation.

The sample taken for sequencing was naive CD4+ T cells from blood. The sample's cell subset or site, from its label and the paper: naive T cells, CD45RA high CD27+. The receptor comes from a human donor in good health. The chain couples TRBV4-1 to TRBJ2-1; the D segment could be TRBD2, given 8 matching bases. Here the CDR3 is given as CASSLRGAGGAYNEQFF. In nucleotides, the sequence is TGCGCCAGCAGCCTCAGGGGGGCGGGAGGAGCATACAATGAGCAGTTCTTC.